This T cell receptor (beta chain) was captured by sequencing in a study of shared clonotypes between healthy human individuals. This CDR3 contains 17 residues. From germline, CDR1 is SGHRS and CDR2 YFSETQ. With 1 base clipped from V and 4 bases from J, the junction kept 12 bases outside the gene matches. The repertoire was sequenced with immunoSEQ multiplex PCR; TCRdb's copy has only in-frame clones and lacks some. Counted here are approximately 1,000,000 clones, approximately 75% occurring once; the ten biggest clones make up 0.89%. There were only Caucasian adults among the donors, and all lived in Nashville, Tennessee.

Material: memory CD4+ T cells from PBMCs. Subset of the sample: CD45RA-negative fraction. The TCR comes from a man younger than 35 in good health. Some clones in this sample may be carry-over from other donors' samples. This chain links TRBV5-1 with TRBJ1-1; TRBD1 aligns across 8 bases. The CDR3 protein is CASSLTGTGPTVTEAFF. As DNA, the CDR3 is TGCGCCAGCAGCTTGACCGGGACAGGCCCAACAGTCACTGAAGCTTTCTTT.